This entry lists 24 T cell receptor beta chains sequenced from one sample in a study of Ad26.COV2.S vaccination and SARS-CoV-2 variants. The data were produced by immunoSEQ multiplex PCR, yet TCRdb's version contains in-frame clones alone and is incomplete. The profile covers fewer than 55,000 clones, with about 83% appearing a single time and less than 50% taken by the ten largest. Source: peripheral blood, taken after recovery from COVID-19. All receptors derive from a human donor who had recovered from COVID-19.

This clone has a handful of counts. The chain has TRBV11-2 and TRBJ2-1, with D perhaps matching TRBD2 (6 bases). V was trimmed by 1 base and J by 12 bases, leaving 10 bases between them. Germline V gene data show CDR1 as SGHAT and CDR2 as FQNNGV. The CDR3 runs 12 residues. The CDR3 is CASSLGGVGQFF. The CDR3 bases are TGTGCCAGCAGCTTAGGGGGGGTAGGGCAGTTCTTC.

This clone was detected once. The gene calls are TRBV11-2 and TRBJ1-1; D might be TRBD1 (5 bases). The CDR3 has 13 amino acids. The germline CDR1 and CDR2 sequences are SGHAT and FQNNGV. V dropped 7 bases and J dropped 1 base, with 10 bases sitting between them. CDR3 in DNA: TGTGCCAGCACCCTAACAGGGAACACTGAAGCTTTCTTT. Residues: CASTLTGNTEAFF.

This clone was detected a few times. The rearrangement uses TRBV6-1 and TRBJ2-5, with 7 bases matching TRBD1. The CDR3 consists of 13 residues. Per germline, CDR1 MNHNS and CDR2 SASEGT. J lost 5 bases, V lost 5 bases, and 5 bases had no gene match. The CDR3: CASSQDRSETQYF. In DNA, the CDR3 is TGTGCCAGCAGTCAGGACAGGTCCGAGACCCAGTACTTC.

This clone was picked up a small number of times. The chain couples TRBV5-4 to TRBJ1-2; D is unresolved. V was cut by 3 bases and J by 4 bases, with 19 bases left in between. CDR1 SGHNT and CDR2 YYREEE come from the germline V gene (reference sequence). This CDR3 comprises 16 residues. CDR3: CASSSGAGLRPYGYTF. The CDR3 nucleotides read TGTGCCAGCAGCTCGGGAGCGGGTCTAAGGCCCTATGGCTACACCTTC. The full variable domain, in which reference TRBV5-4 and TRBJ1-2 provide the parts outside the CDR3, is ETGVTQSPTHLIKTRGQQVTLRCSSQSGHNTVSWYQQALGQGPQFIFQYYREEENGRGNFPPRFSGLQFPNYSSELNVNALELDDSALYLCASSSGAGLRPYGYTFGSGTRLTVV.

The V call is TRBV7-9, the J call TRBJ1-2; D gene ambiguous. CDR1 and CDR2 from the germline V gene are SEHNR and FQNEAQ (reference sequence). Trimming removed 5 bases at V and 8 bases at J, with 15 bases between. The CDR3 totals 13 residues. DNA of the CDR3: TGTGCCAGCAGCCCTAAGGACCACGGGGGCTACACCTTC. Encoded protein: CASSPKDHGGYTF.

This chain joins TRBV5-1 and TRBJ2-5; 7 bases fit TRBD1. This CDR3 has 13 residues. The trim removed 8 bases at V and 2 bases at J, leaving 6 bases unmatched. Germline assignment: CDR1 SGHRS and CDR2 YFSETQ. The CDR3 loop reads CASVETGQETQYF. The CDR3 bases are TGCGCCAGTGTTGAGACAGGGCAAGAGACCCAGTACTTC.

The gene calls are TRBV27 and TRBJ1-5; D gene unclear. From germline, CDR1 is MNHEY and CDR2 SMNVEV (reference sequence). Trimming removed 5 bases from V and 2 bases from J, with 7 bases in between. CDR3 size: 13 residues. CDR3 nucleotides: TGTGCCAGCAGTCCGGCGGGCAATCAGCCCCAGCATTTT. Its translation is CASSPAGNQPQHF.

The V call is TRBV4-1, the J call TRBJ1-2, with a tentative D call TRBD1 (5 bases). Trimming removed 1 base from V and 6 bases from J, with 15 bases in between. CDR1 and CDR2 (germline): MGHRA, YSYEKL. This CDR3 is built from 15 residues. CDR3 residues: CASSQGSQGSHGYTF. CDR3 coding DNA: TGCGCCAGCAGCCAAGGTTCCCAGGGTAGCCATGGCTACACCTTC.

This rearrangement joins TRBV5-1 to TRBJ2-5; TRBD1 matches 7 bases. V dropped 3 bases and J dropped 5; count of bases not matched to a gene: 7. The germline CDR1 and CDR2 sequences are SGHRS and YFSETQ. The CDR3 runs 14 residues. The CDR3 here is CASSSTGAGETQYF. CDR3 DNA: TGCGCCAGCAGCTCCACAGGGGCCGGGGAGACCCAGTACTTC.

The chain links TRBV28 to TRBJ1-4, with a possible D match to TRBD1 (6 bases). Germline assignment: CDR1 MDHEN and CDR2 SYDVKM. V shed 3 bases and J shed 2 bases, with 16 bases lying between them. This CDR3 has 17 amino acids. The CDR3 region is CASSFPRTGTTNEKLFF. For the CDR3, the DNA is TGTGCCAGCAGTTTCCCCCGAACAGGGACCACTAATGAAAAACTGTTTTTT.

CDR3 DNA: TGTGCCAGCAACATCGGCCAACAGGGAGGCCGGTTCTTC. Encoded protein: CASNIGQQGGRFF. This chain joins TRBV12-3 or TRBV12-4 and TRBJ2-1, with D perhaps TRBD1 or TRBD2 (6 bases each). This CDR3 is built from 13 residues. V lost 7 bases to trimming and J lost 15 bases, with 22 bases between them.

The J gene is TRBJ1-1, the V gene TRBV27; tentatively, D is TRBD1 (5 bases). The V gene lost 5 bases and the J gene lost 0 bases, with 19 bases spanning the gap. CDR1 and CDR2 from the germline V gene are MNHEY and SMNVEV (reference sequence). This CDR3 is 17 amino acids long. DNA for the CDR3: TGTGCCAGCAGTCCCCTTCGGGGCACCCTTATGAACACTGAAGCTTTCTTT. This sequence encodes CASSPLRGTLMNTEAFF.

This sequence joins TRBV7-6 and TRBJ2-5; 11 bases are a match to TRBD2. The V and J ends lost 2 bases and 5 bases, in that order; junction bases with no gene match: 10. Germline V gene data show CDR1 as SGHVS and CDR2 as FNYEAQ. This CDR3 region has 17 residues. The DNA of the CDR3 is TGTGCCAGCAGCTTATACCTAGCGGGGGGTCAGGCGGAGACCCAGTACTTC. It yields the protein CASSLYLAGGQAETQYF.

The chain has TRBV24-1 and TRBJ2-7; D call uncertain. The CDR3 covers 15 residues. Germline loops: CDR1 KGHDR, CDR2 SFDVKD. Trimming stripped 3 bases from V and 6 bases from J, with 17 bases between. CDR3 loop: CATSDARVGSGEQYF. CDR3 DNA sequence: TGTGCCACCAGTGATGCAAGGGTGGGATCGGGCGAGCAGTACTTC.

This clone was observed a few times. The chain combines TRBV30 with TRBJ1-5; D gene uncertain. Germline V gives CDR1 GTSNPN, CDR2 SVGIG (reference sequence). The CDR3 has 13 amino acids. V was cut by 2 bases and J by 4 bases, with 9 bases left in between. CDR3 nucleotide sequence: TGTGCCTGGAGTTCCCGGGAAAATCAGCCCCAGCATTTT. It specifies CAWSSRENQPQHF.

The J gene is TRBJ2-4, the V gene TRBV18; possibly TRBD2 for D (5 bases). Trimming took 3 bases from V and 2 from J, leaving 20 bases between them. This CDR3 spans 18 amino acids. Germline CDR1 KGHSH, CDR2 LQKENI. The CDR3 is CASSPSPTRAVTKNIQYF. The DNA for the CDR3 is TGTGCCAGCTCACCCTCCCCCACTAGGGCGGTAACCAAAAACATTCAGTACTTC.

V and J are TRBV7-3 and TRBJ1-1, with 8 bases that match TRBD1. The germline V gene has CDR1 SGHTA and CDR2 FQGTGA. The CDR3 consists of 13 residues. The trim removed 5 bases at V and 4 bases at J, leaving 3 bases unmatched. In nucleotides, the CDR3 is TGTGCCAGCAGCCCCACAGGGGGCACTGAAGCTTTCTTT. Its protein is CASSPTGGTEAFF.

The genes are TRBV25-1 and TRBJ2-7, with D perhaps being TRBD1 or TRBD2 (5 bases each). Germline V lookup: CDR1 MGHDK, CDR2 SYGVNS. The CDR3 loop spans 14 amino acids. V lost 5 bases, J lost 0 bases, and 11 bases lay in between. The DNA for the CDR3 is TGTGCCAGCAGTCCCCGGGACGGCTCCTACGAGCAGTACTTC. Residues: CASSPRDGSYEQYF.

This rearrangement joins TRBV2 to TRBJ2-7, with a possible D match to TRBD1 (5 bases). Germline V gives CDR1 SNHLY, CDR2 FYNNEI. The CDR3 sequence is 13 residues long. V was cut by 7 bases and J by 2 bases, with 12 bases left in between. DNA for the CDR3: TGTGCCAGCAAGGTTAGGGGTCCCTACGAGCAGTACGTC. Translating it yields CASKVRGPYEQYV.

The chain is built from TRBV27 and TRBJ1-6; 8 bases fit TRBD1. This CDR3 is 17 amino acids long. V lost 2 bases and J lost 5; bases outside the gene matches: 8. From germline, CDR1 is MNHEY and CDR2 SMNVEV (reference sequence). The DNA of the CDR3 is TGTGCCAGCAGTTTACTAAGGGACAGGCATAATAATTCACCCCTCCACTTT. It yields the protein CASSLLRDRHNNSPLHF.

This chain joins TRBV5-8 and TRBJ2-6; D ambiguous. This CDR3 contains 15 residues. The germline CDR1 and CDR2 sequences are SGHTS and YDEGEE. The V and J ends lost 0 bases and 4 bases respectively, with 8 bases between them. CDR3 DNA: TGTGCCAGCAGCTTGGGCTCGTGGGGGGCCAACGTCCTGACTTTC. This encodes CASSLGSWGANVLTF.

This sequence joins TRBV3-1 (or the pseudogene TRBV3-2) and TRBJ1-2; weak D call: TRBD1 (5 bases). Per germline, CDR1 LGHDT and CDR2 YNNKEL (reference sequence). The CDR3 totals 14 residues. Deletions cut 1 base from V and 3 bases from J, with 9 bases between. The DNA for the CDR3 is TGTGCCAGCAGCCAAGGAAGAGGGGACTATGGCTACACCTTC. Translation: CASSQGRGDYGYTF.

This CDR3 reads CASSLEPDRRYTEAFF. The CDR3 bases are TGTGCCAGCAGCCTGGAACCTGACAGGAGATACACTGAAGCTTTCTTT. The chain recombines TRBV3-1 (or the pseudogene TRBV3-2) with TRBJ1-1; maybe TRBD1 (6 bases). Per germline, CDR1 LGHDT and CDR2 YNNKEL (reference sequence). The V end was cut by 4 bases, the J end by 3 bases, with 18 bases between. This CDR3 region has 16 residues.

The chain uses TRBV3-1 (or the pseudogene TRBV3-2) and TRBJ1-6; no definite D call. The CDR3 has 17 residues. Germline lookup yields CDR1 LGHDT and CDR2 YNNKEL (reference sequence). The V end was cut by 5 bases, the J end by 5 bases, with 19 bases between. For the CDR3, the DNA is TGTGCCAGCAGCTCCTACAGCGGAGGGAGAGATAATTCACCCCTCCACTTT. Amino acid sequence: CASSSYSGGRDNSPLHF.